Listed here is a single T cell receptor beta chain. Its antigen is not identified. This sample is part of a study of T cell responses to AZD1222 COVID-19 vaccine. The ends were cut back, 3 bases at V and 2 bases at J, with 8 bases in the middle. The CDR3 runs 13 residues. The germline V gene encodes CDR1 SEHNR and CDR2 FQNEAQ (reference sequence). Sequencing used immunoSEQ multiplex PCR; TCRdb keeps in-frame clones, though not all of them. In the table there are over 150,000 clones, around 90% of which are singletons. Findings and limits, study-wide: Seropositive AZD1222 recipients at baseline numbered only five to seven. Donors were mostly white British, more females; clonal diversity possibly underestimated.

Material: peripheral blood, obtained on day 0 of MenACWY control vaccination. The chain recombines TRBV7-9 with TRBJ2-7, with D tentatively TRBD2 (5 bases). This clonotype originated in an adult in good health. The DNA for the CDR3 is TGTGCCAGCAGCTTTAGCGACCCCTACGAGCAGTACTTC. Residues: CASSFSDPYEQYF.